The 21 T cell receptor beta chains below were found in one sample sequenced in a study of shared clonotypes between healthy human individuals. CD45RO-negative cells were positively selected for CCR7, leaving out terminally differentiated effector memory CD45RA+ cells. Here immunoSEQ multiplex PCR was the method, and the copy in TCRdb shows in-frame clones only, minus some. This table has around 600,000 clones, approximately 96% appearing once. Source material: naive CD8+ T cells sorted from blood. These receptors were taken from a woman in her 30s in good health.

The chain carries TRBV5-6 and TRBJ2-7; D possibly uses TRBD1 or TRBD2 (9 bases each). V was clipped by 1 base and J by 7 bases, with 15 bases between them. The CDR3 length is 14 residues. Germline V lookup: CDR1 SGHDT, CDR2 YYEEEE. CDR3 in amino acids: CASSLPSGTGEQYF. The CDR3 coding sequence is TGTGCCAGCAGCTTGCCTAGCGGGACAGGGGAGCAGTACTTC.

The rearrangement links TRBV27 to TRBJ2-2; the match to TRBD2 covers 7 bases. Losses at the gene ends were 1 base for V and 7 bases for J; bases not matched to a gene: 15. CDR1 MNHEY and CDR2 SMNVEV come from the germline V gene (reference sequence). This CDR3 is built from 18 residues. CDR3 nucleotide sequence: TGTGCCAGCAGTTTATGGGAGGACGGGACTACGGTTGGCGGGGAGCTGTTTTTT. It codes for CASSLWEDGTTVGGELFF.

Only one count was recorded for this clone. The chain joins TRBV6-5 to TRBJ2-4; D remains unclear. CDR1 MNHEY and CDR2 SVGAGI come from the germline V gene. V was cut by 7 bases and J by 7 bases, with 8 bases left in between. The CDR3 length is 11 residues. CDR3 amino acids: CASTYSNIQYF. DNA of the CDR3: TGTGCCAGCACCTACAGTAACATTCAGTACTTC.

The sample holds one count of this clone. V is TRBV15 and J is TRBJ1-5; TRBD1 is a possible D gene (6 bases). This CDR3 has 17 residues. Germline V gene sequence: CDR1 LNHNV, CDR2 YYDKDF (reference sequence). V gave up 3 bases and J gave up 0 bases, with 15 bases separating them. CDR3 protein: CATSSNRYRDSNQPQHF. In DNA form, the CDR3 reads TGTGCCACCAGCAGTAACCGGTACAGGGATAGCAATCAGCCCCAGCATTTT.

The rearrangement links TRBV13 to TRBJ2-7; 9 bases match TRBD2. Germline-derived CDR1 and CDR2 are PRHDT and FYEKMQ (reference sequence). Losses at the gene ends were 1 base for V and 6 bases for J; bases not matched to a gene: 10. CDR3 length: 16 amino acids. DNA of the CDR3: TGTGCCAGCAGCTTAGAAGGCGGGAGGGCCGTTCGCGAGCAGTACTTC. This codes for CASSLEGGRAVREQYF.

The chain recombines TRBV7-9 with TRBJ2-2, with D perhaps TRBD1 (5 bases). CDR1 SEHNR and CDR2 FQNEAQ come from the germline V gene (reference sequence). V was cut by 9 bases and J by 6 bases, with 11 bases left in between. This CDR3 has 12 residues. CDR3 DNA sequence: TGTGCCAGTGAACTGGGGCCCGGGGAGCTGTTTTTT. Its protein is CASELGPGELFF.

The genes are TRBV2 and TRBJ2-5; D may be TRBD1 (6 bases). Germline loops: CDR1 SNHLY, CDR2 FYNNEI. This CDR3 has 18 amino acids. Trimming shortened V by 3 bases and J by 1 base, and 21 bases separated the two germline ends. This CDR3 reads CASSDSGGVAGRQETQYF. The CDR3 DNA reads TGTGCCAGCAGTGATAGTGGGGGCGTTGCAGGGCGCCAAGAGACCCAGTACTTC.

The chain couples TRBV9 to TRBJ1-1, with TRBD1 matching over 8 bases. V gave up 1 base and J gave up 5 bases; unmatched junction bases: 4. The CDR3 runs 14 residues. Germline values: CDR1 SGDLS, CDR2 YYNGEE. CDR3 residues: CASSVNRGATEAFF. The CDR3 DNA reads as TGTGCCAGCAGCGTAAACAGGGGGGCAACTGAAGCTTTCTTT.

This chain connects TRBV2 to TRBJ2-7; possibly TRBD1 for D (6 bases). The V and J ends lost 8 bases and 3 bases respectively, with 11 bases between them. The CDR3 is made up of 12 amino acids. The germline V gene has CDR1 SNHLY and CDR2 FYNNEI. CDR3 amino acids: CASLTGNYEQYF. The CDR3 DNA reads TGTGCCAGCTTAACAGGGAACTACGAGCAGTACTTC.

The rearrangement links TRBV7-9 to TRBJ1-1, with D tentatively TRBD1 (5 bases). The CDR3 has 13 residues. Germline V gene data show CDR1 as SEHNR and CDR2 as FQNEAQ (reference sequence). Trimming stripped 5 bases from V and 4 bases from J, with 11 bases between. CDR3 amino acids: CASSQGGGTEAFF. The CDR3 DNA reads TGTGCCAGCAGCCAGGGTGGGGGCACTGAAGCTTTCTTT.

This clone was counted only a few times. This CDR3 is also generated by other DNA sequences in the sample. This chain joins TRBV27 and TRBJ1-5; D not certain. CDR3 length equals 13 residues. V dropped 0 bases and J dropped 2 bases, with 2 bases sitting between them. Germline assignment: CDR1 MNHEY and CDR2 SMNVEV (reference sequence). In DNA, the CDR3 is TGTGCCAGCAGTTTATCTCGCAATCAGCCCCAGCATTTT. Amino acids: CASSLSRNQPQHF.

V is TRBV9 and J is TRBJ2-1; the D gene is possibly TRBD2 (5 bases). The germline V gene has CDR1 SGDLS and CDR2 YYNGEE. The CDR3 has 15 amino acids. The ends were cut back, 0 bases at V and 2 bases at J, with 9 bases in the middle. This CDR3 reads CASSVGLAPYNEQFF. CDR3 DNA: TGTGCCAGCAGCGTAGGCCTAGCTCCCTACAATGAGCAGTTCTTC.

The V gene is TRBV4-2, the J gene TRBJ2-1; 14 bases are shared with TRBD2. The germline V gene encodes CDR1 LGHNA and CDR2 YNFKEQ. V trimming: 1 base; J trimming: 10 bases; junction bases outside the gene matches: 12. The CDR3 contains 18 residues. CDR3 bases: TGTGCCAGCAGCCAAGCCTTATCCGGGGGACTAGCGGGAGAAGAGCAGTTCTTC. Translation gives CASSQALSGGLAGEEQFF.

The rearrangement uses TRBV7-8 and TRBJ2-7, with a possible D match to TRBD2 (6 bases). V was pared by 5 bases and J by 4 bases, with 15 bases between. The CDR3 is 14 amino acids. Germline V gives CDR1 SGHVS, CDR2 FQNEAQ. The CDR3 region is CASSQEGLGYEQYF. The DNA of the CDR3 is TGTGCCAGCAGCCAGGAGGGTTTGGGTTACGAGCAGTACTTC.

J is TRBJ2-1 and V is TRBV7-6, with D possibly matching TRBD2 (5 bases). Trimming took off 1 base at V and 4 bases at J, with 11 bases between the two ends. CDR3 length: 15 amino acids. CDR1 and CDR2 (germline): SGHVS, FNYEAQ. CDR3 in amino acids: CASSLGGGLYNEQFF. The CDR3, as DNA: TGTGCCAGCAGCTTAGGCGGAGGACTTTACAATGAGCAGTTCTTC. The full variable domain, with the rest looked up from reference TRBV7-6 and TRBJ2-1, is GAGVSQSPRYKVTKRGQDVALRCDPISGHVSLYWYRQALGQGPEFLTYFNYEAQQDKSGLPNDRFSAERPEGSISTLTIQRTEQRDSAMYRCASSLGGGLYNEQFFGPGTRLTVL.

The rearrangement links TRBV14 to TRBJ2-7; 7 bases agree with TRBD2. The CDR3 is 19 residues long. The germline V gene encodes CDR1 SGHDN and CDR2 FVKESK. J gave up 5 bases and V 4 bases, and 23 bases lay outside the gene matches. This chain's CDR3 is CASSPLGSSGPYSPDEQYF. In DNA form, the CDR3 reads TGTGCCAGCAGCCCACTCGGGAGTAGCGGGCCCTACTCCCCCGACGAGCAGTACTTC.

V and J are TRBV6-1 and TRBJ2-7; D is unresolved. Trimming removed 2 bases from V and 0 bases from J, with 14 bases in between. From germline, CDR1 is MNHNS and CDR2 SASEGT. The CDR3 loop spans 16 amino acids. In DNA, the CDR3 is TGTGCCAGCAGTGAAAGGAGTAGGACCTACTCCTACGAGCAGTACTTC. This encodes CASSERSRTYSYEQYF.

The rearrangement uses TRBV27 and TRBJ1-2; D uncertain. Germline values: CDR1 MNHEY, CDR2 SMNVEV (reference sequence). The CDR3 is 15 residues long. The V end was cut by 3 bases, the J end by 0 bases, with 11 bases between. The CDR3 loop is CASSFTALANYGYTF. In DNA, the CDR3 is TGTGCCAGCAGTTTCACAGCCCTTGCTAACTATGGCTACACCTTC.

CDR3 protein: CASSQDIGEGFTDTQYF. The CDR3 coding sequence is TGCGCCAGCAGCCAAGATATAGGCGAAGGGTTCACAGATACGCAGTATTTT. V usage is TRBV4-1 and J usage is TRBJ2-3; D is unresolved. V lost 0 bases and J lost 2, with 15 bases in between. Germline V lookup: CDR1 MGHRA, CDR2 YSYEKL. The CDR3 is 17 amino acids.

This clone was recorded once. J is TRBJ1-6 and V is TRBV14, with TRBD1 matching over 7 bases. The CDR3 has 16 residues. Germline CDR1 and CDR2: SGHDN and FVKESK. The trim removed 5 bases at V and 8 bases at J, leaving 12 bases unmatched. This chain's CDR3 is CASSGDRDQRHSPLHF. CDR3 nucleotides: TGTGCCAGCAGCGGAGACAGGGACCAAAGGCATTCACCCCTCCACTTT.

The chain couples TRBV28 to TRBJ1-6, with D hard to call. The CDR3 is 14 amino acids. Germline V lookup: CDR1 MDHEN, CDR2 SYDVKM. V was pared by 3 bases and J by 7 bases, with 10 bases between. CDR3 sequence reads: CASSFEVANSPLHF. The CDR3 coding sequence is TGTGCCAGCAGTTTTGAGGTTGCCAATTCACCCCTCCACTTT.